The 2 T cell receptor beta chains given below trace back to one sample, sequenced in a study of regulatory T cells in long-lasting Graves disease. The sample's time point: newly diagnosed GD, antithyroid drugs for less than 3 months. Preparation of the TCR library used RNA extracted from PBMCs. CDR3 regions were amplified by Arm-PCR using iRepertoire HTBI primers to build TCR beta libraries. MiXCR, applied by TCRdb to the multiplex PCR reads, yields one record per CDR3 protein. The sample shows around 480,000 distinct CDR3 sequences, around 15% of them seen only once. These data also featured in a second study, about T cells in Graves' hyperthyroidism and ophthalmopathy.

The source material was peripheral blood mononuclear cells (PBMCs), sampled at new diagnosis, from a patient treated with antithyroid drugs. The receptors were gathered from a man in his forties with Graves disease.

This clonotype was counted at least ten times. The chain joins TRBV2 to TRBJ1-2, with D hard to call. Germline loops: CDR1 SNHLY, CDR2 FYNNEI. V was pared by 4 bases and J by 0 bases, with 12 bases between. CDR3 length: 15 amino acids. DNA of the CDR3: TGTGCCAGCAGTGTGGCCGGATCGACTAACTATGGCTACACCTTC. This codes for CASSVAGSTNYGYTF. The full variable domain, rest sourced from reference TRBV2 and TRBJ1-2, is EPEVTQTPSHQVTQMGQEVILRCVPISNHLYFYWYRQILGQKVEFLVSFYNNEISEKSEIFDDQFSVERPDGSNFTLKIRSTKLEDSAMYFCASSVAGSTNYGYTFGSGTRLTVV.

This clonotype has ten or more counts. The V call is TRBV7-3, the J call TRBJ2-1; 10 bases match TRBD2. The CDR3 spans 16 residues. Looked up from germline, CDR1 is SGHTA and CDR2 is FQGTGA. J was trimmed by 10 bases and V by 5 bases; bases with no gene match: 14. DNA of the CDR3: TGTGCCAGCAGCGAAGAGGTTCTAGCGGGAGACGGGGAGCAGTTCTTC. Its translation is CASSEEVLAGDGEQFF.